This is a list of T cell receptor beta chains from one sample in a study of siplizumab effects on memory and regulatory T cells. Measured with immunoSEQ multiplex PCR; TCRdb has only the in-frame clones, and not every one. The sample records about 87,000 clones, 80% to 90% being singletons. The sample taken for sequencing was CD4+ T cells sorted from blood. Source of these receptors: a human donor in good health. Both conserved end residues are part of each CDR3. Fields, in order: V gene, CDR3 protein.

TRBV5-5	CASSRRLTETQYF
TRBV5-1	CASSSGQGISYEQYF
TRBV4-1	CASSQDPNPENIQYF
TRBV2	CATGGQMNTEAFF
TRBV9	CASSVVDHRRDTQYF
TRBV29-1	CSVLDRGIMNTEAFF
TRBV6-5	CASSGGAYSNQPQHF
TRBV6-6	CASSSRSSYNEQFF
TRBV5-1	CASSNLPGLAGGRNTGELFF
TRBV7-9	CASSTGTSEQETQYF
TRBV5-1	CASSPTVGMNTEAFF
TRBV5-6	CASSFTGTGFYNEQFF
TRBV5-4	CASSLGRGETQYF